This T cell receptor beta chain was recorded in a study of blood T cell repertoires in COVID-19. Study-level background: The United States, Italy and Spain supplied acute and convalescent COVID-19 samples. Sources were T cells, B-cell-depleted T cells, or PBMCs; the material itself was cDNA or gDNA.

Source study methods: Nucleated cell counts were estimated from reference gene primer amplification. Here immunoSEQ multiplex PCR was the method, and the copy in TCRdb shows in-frame clones only, minus some. V, J and clone size were drawn from that table, and D and trimming were deduced from the DNA. This table holds about 170,000 clones, more than 75% found once. Seattle enrolled patients during active infection and tracked them longitudinally. Sequenced input: peripheral blood. The sequence derives from a woman older than 75 with COVID-19, enrolled during active disease.

In DNA form, the CDR3 reads TGTGCCAGCAGCCATGCGGGGAGCACAGATACGCAGTATTTT. This translates into CASSHAGSTDTQYF. The chain carries TRBV4-2 and TRBJ2-3; maybe TRBD2 (6 bases). The germline CDR1 and CDR2 sequences are LGHNA and YNFKEQ. The CDR3 sequence is 14 residues long. Trimming removed 3 bases from V and 0 bases from J, with 7 bases in between.